This TCR beta chain comes out of a study of blood T cells in healthy people across ages. General observations from the study: Per million T cells, TCR beta diversity dropped about linearly as age rose.

Germline CDR1 LGHDT, CDR2 YNNKEL (reference sequence). The CDR3 length is 15 residues. The count of this clonotype is one. Its antigen is not known. The authors ran a second PCR of about 6 to 12 cycles using a sample-barcoded 5' primer and a J-beta primer mix. TCRdb independently ran MiXCR on the 5' RACE reads; one entry per CDR3 protein. The sample lists roughly 730,000 distinct CDR3 sequences, roughly three fifths occurring once. This sequence was found in a man between 40 and 49 years old in good health. The chain has TRBV3-1 and TRBJ2-1; D is ambiguous. The closer fit of TRBJ2-7 to the DNA end suggests the J call may be wrong. What was sequenced was blood. The CDR3 sequence: CASSQAQTYYNEQYF. The CDR3 nucleotides are TGTGCCAGCAGCCAAGCTCAAACCTACTACAATGAGCAGTACTTC.